This entry lists 21 T cell receptor beta chains sequenced from one sample in a study of T cell responses to AZD1222 COVID-19 vaccine. Sequencing was performed with immunoSEQ multiplex PCR; in TCRdb, only in-frame clones are kept and a portion is missing. This table holds some 72,000 clones, about 90% found once. Sample: peripheral blood, taken on day 0 of MenACWY control vaccination. The receptors stem from an adult in good health.

J is TRBJ2-7 and V is TRBV6-6; 11 bases agree with TRBD1. CDR1 is MNHNY and CDR2 is SVGAGI in the germline V gene (reference sequence). This CDR3 has 16 amino acids. V lost 0 bases and J lost 3; bases outside the gene matches: 4. CDR3 in amino acids: CASSYSRDRGDYEQYF. The CDR3 DNA follows: TGTGCCAGCAGTTACTCTCGGGACAGGGGGGACTACGAGCAGTACTTC.

V and J are TRBV19 and TRBJ1-5; D unresolved. V shed 4 bases and J shed 2 bases, with 12 bases lying between them. Germline-derived CDR1 and CDR2 are LNHDA and SQIVND (reference sequence). The CDR3 covers 15 residues. In DNA form, the CDR3 reads TGTGCCAGTAGTAGGGGTGATGGCGGCAATCAGCCCCAGCATTTT. Protein: CASSRGDGGNQPQHF.

J is TRBJ1-1 and V is TRBV28; D ambiguous. This CDR3 is 14 amino acids long. V was cut by 2 bases and J by 0 bases, with 7 bases left in between. Per germline, CDR1 MDHEN and CDR2 SYDVKM. CDR3 amino acids: CASSLTAMNTEAFF. The CDR3 DNA follows: TGTGCCAGCAGTTTAACAGCCATGAACACTGAAGCTTTCTTT. The full variable domain, completed using reference TRBV28 and TRBJ1-1, is DVKVTQSSRYLVKRTGEKVFLECVQDMDHENMFWYRQDPGLGLRLIYFSYDVKMKEKGDIPEGYSVSREKKERFSLILESASTNQTSMYLCASSLTAMNTEAFFGQGTRLTVV.

The V gene is TRBV7-2, the J gene TRBJ2-2; D may be TRBD2 (7 bases). The ends were cut back, 8 bases at V and 4 bases at J, with 26 bases in the middle. The CDR3 length is 18 residues. Germline CDR1 SGHTA, CDR2 FQGNSA. The CDR3 here is CASGPSGGRSPSTGELFF. The CDR3 region has the DNA TGTGCCAGCGGACCCTCGGGGGGCCGATCGCCAAGCACCGGGGAGCTGTTTTTT. Complete variable domain (other parts from reference TRBV7-2 and TRBJ2-2): GAGVSQSPSNKVTEKGKDVELRCDPISGHTALYWYRQSLGQGLEFLIYFQGNSAPDKSGLPSDRFSAERTGGSVSTLTIQRTQQEDSAVYLCASGPSGGRSPSTGELFFGEGSRLTVL.

J is TRBJ1-2 and V is TRBV7-9; tentative D call: TRBD1 (6 bases). The CDR3 totals 13 residues. Per germline, CDR1 SEHNR and CDR2 FQNEAQ (reference sequence). V was trimmed by 1 base and J by 3 bases, leaving 6 bases between them. The CDR3 DNA follows: TGTGCCAGCAGCTTAGGGGGGCACTATGGCTACACCTTC. Translation gives CASSLGGHYGYTF.

J is TRBJ2-3 and V is TRBV6-1; 7 nucleotides align to TRBD1. The length of the CDR3 is 18 residues. After removal of 0 bases from V and 2 bases from J, the junction contained 11 bases not matched to a gene. Per germline, CDR1 MNHNS and CDR2 SASEGT. CDR3 sequence (DNA): TGTGCCAGCAGTGAAGCGCCCCGGGGACAGAAAAACACAGATACGCAGTATTTT. The encoded protein is CASSEAPRGQKNTDTQYF.

V and J are TRBV7-3 and TRBJ2-1, with D hard to call. Germline assignment: CDR1 SGHTA and CDR2 FQGTGA. V lost 2 bases to trimming and J lost 7 bases, with 18 bases between them. The CDR3 has 16 residues. CDR3 nucleotide sequence: TGTGCCAGCAGCTTATGGGGAAACAGCATATTGAATGAGCAGTTCTTC. This codes for CASSLWGNSILNEQFF.

V gene TRBV3-1 (or the pseudogene TRBV3-2) combines with J gene TRBJ2-3, with 8 bases fitting TRBD2. Germline V gene sequence: CDR1 LGHDT, CDR2 YNNKEL (reference sequence). Trimming took 2 bases from V and 3 from J; bases not matched to a gene: 4. This CDR3 has 15 amino acids. The CDR3 coding sequence is TGTGCCAGCAGCCAACTTCGGGGGGGTACAGATACGCAGTATTTT. This codes for CASSQLRGGTDTQYF.

The chain couples TRBV27 to TRBJ2-7, with 10 bases matching TRBD2. The CDR3 totals 14 residues. Per germline, CDR1 MNHEY and CDR2 SMNVEV (reference sequence). V trimming: 6 bases; J trimming: 4 bases; junction bases outside the gene matches: 6. For the CDR3, the DNA is TGTGCCAGCAGCATTACTAGCGGGATGTACGAGCAGTACTTC. It yields the protein CASSITSGMYEQYF.

The CDR3 protein is CASSYSNGRLLYEQYF. Here the CDR3 DNA reads TGTGCCAGCAGTTACTCGAATGGCCGTTTACTCTACGAGCAGTACTTC. The chain has TRBV6-2 or TRBV6-3 and TRBJ2-7; D remains unclear. Per the germline V gene, CDR1 is MNHEY and CDR2 is SVGEGT. The CDR3 runs to 16 residues. Deletions cut 0 bases from V and 3 bases from J, with 15 bases between.

This chain uses TRBV7-2 with TRBJ2-7; the D gene is possibly TRBD1 (6 bases). The CDR3 runs to 15 residues. CDR1 and CDR2 (germline): SGHTA, FQGNSA. The V end lost 0 bases, the J end lost 2 bases, and 11 bases lay between the germline ends. The CDR3 DNA is TGTGCCAGCAGCTTAGCCATGGACAGTCCCTACGAGCAGTACTTC. Protein: CASSLAMDSPYEQYF. The full variable domain, its missing parts supplied by reference TRBV7-2 and TRBJ2-7, is GAGVSQSPSNKVTEKGKDVELRCDPISGHTALYWYRQSLGQGLEFLIYFQGNSAPDKSGLPSDRFSAERTGGSVSTLTIQRTQQEDSAVYLCASSLAMDSPYEQYFGPGTRLTVT.

This chain links TRBV6-6 with TRBJ2-7, with 7 bases fitting TRBD1. From germline, CDR1 is MNHNY and CDR2 SVGAGI (reference sequence). The junction had 7 bases not matched to a gene; V was cut back by 0 bases and J by 2 bases. There are 16 residues in the CDR3. Written as DNA, the CDR3 is TGTGCCAGCAGTTACTCGCTCGGACAGGACGCCTACGAGCAGTACTTC. This gives the protein CASSYSLGQDAYEQYF.

V usage is TRBV30 and J usage is TRBJ2-2; D is possibly TRBD2 (7 bases). The length of the CDR3 is 14 residues. CDR1 and CDR2 from the germline V gene are GTSNPN and SVGIG (reference sequence). Between the trimmed V and J ends, which lost 3 bases and 4 bases, there was a span of 12 bases. The CDR3 loop is CAWRGGESTGELFF. The CDR3 DNA reads TGTGCCTGGAGAGGGGGGGAGAGCACCGGGGAGCTGTTTTTT. The full variable domain, rest sourced from reference TRBV30 and TRBJ2-2, is SQTIHQWPATLVQPVGSPLSLECTVEGTSNPNLYWYRQAAGRGLQLLFYSVGIGQISSEVPQNLSASRPQDRQFILSSKKLLLSDSGFYLCAWRGGESTGELFFGEGSRLTVL.

The chain employs TRBV11-3 and TRBJ2-1; 8 bases map to TRBD1. Trimming at V came to 0 bases and at J to 3 bases, leaving 7 bases not matched to a gene. Germline V gene lookup returns CDR1 SGHNT and CDR2 YENEEA. This CDR3 comprises 17 residues. DNA of the CDR3: TGTGCCAGCAGCTTAGATCCCGGGACAGGAGGCTACAATGAGCAGTTCTTC. It is translated as CASSLDPGTGGYNEQFF.

CDR3 amino acids: CASSQTGQGMARSYNEQFF. The CDR3 DNA reads as TGTGCCAGCAGTCAAACGGGACAGGGAATGGCAAGGTCCTACAATGAGCAGTTCTTC. J is TRBJ2-1 and V is TRBV27, with 9 bases lining up with TRBD1. V gave up 5 bases and J gave up 1 base; unmatched junction bases: 15. The CDR3 loop spans 19 amino acids. Germline assignment: CDR1 MNHEY and CDR2 SMNVEV (reference sequence).

The chain employs TRBV27 and TRBJ2-1, with D possibly being TRBD2 (7 bases). Per germline, CDR1 MNHEY and CDR2 SMNVEV (reference sequence). V lost 3 bases and J lost 5, with 11 bases in between. The CDR3 totals 14 residues. CDR3 DNA: TGTGCCAGCAGTTTTGCGGGGGCTCACAATGAGCAGTTCTTC. This translates into CASSFAGAHNEQFF.

This rearrangement joins TRBV2 to TRBJ2-5, with no clear D. Germline V lookup: CDR1 SNHLY, CDR2 FYNNEI. The CDR3 spans 11 residues. The V and J ends lost 6 bases and 5 bases respectively, with 7 bases between them. CDR3 region: CASSVGETQYF. DNA of the CDR3: TGTGCCAGCAGCGTCGGGGAGACCCAGTACTTC.

This rearrangement joins TRBV5-6 to TRBJ2-1, with 7 bases aligning to TRBD2. J lost 4 bases, V lost 5 bases, and 3 bases had no gene match. Germline CDR1 and CDR2: SGHDT and YYEEEE. This CDR3 is built from 13 residues. DNA for the CDR3: TGTGCCAGCAGGGGGGACTATTACAATGAGCAGTTCTTC. As protein: CASRGDYYNEQFF.

The chain has TRBV5-4 and TRBJ2-3; D gene uncertain. V lost 2 bases to trimming and J lost 2 bases, with 9 bases between them. The CDR3 runs 14 residues. Germline V gene sequence: CDR1 SGHNT, CDR2 YYREEE (reference sequence). The CDR3 protein is CASSFGRYTDTQYF. In nucleotides, the CDR3 is TGTGCCAGCAGCTTCGGACGCTACACAGATACGCAGTATTTT.

The chain recombines TRBV29-1 with TRBJ2-2; no definite D call. There are 14 residues in the CDR3. V lost 3 bases and J 6 bases, leaving 14 bases between the germline ends. CDR1 SQVTM and CDR2 ANQGSEA come from the germline V gene. CDR3 in amino acids: CSVDGFGSSGELFF. The CDR3 DNA reads TGCAGCGTTGATGGTTTCGGATCATCCGGGGAGCTGTTTTTT.

This clone was counted between two and nine times. The chain's CDR3 is CSVGRGGVIDEQFF. The CDR3 nucleotides are TGCAGCGTTGGGCGGGGGGGCGTTATAGATGAGCAGTTCTTC. The rearrangement joins TRBV29-1 to TRBJ2-1, with 9 bases lining up with TRBD2. The CDR3 covers 14 residues. Germline CDR1 reads SQVTM; CDR2 reads ANQGSEA. The V gene end was trimmed by 4 bases and the J gene end by 8 bases; junction bases not matched to a gene: 9.